The next 12 T cell receptor beta chains were all read from a single sample in a study of blood T cell repertoires in COVID-19. Here immunoSEQ multiplex PCR was the method, and the copy in TCRdb shows in-frame clones only, minus some. The sample comprises about 240,000 clones, about 80% of which are singletons, and over 7.5% rests with the top ten. The sequenced material came from peripheral blood. These receptors were taken from a woman aged 80 or over with acute or convalescent COVID-19.

This clone was seen once. J is TRBJ1-1 and V is TRBV5-8; D is perhaps TRBD1 (6 bases). Per germline, CDR1 SGHTS and CDR2 YDEGEE. The CDR3 is 15 amino acids. V shed 5 bases and J shed 3 bases, with 17 bases lying between them. CDR3 region: CASRRIQGDYTEAFF. In DNA, the CDR3 is TGTGCCAGCAGGCGTATACAGGGAGACTACACTGAAGCTTTCTTT.

The rearrangement links TRBV30 to TRBJ2-4; 9 bases match TRBD2. The CDR3 runs 16 residues. V shed 0 bases and J 0 bases; nucleotides not matched to a gene: 3. Per the germline V gene, CDR1 is GTSNPN and CDR2 is SVGIG (reference sequence). CDR3 DNA sequence: TGTGCCTGGAGTGTAGAGCGGGGGGCAGCCAAAAACATTCAGTACTTC. Translation gives CAWSVERGAAKNIQYF. Full variable domain (missing parts from reference TRBV30 and TRBJ2-4): SQTIHQWPATLVQPVGSPLSLECTVEGTSNPNLYWYRQAAGRGLQLLFYSVGIGQISSEVPQNLSASRPQDRQFILSSKKLLLSDSGFYLCAWSVERGAAKNIQYFGAGTRLSVL.

The CDR3: CASSPEGSGAEAFF. The CDR3 nucleotides are TGCGCCAGCAGCCCGGAGGGGAGTGGGGCTGAAGCTTTCTTT. V gene TRBV5-1 combines with J gene TRBJ1-1; possible D gene TRBD1, 5 bases. CDR1 is SGHRS and CDR2 is YFSETQ in the germline V gene. The CDR3 contains 14 residues. The V gene lost 4 bases and the J gene lost 6 bases, with 16 bases spanning the gap.

The CDR3 here is CASSVQDRGDEKLFF. The CDR3 DNA sequence: TGTGCCAGCAGCGTACAGGACAGGGGCGACGAAAAACTGTTTTTT. The chain has TRBV9 and TRBJ1-4; 9 nucleotides match TRBD1. CDR3 size: 15 residues. Per the germline V gene, CDR1 is SGDLS and CDR2 is YYNGEE. V lost 1 base to trimming and J lost 8 bases; unmatched junction nucleotides: 6.

The chain recombines TRBV12-3 or TRBV12-4 with TRBJ1-3; the D gene is possibly TRBD1 (5 bases). The V end was cut by 4 bases, the J end by 2 bases, with 6 bases between. The CDR3 covers 13 residues. CDR3 loop: CASSWGAGNTIYF. The CDR3 region has the DNA TGTGCCAGCAGTTGGGGGGCTGGAAACACCATATATTTT.

The J gene is TRBJ2-1, the V gene TRBV2; perhaps TRBD2 as D (7 bases). V lost 6 bases to trimming and J lost 8 bases, with 17 bases between them. This CDR3 is 14 amino acids long. Germline V gene sequence: CDR1 SNHLY, CDR2 FYNNEI. This CDR3 reads CASRQGLGRDEQFF. DNA of the CDR3: TGTGCCAGCAGACAGGGTCTGGGGAGGGATGAGCAGTTCTTC.

The rearrangement uses TRBV24-1 and TRBJ2-1; D gene unclear. Trimming took off 5 bases at V and 2 bases at J, with 9 bases between the two ends. Germline-derived CDR1 and CDR2 are KGHDR and SFDVKD. The CDR3 consists of 14 residues. CDR3 amino acids: CATSVSGPYNEQFF. CDR3 DNA: TGTGCCACCAGTGTCTCTGGGCCCTACAATGAGCAGTTCTTC.

CDR3 in amino acids: CASSRVGLATGEQFF. CDR3 bases: TGTGCCAGCAGCCGCGTAGGACTAGCGACGGGTGAGCAGTTCTTC. This chain joins TRBV7-3 and TRBJ2-1; 9 bases map to TRBD2. Per the germline V gene, CDR1 is SGHTA and CDR2 is FQGTGA. V lost 5 bases and J lost 9; bases outside the gene matches: 11. The CDR3 totals 15 residues.

J is TRBJ1-2 and V is TRBV6-5; TRBD1 aligns across 7 bases. This CDR3 region has 15 residues. The V segment lost 10 bases and the J segment 6 bases; nucleotides outside the gene matches: 17. Germline CDR1 and CDR2: MNHEY and SVGAGI. CDR3 nucleotides: TGTGCCACCCACCGGGGACAGAAGTTTGTGGATGGCTACACCTTC. It specifies CATHRGQKFVDGYTF.

The genes are TRBV10-1 and TRBJ1-6, with 7 bases identical to TRBD1. Germline V lookup: CDR1 WNHNN, CDR2 SYGVQD (reference sequence). V shed 8 bases and J 3 bases; nucleotides not matched to a gene: 7. The CDR3 is 15 amino acids. Here the CDR3 reads CASSENRGYNSPLHF. Written as DNA, the CDR3 is TGCGCCAGCTCAGAAAACAGGGGCTATAATTCACCCCTCCACTTT.

This clone showed up just once. This chain links TRBV5-1 with TRBJ2-2, with D perhaps TRBD2 (6 bases). Germline CDR1 and CDR2: SGHRS and YFSETQ. Trimming removed 4 bases at V and 6 bases at J, with 13 bases between. The CDR3 runs 14 residues. CDR3 coding DNA: TGCGCCAGCAGCCCTTGGTCGGGGGCCGGGGAGCTGTTTTTT. Translated: CASSPWSGAGELFF.

V and J are TRBV5-4 and TRBJ1-1; D not certain. V gave up 4 bases and J gave up 1 base, with 8 bases separating them. This CDR3 contains 13 residues. The germline CDR1 and CDR2 sequences are SGHNT and YYREEE (reference sequence). In DNA, the CDR3 is TGTGCCAGCAGCCGCGGTGGGAACACTGAAGCTTTCTTT. It codes for CASSRGGNTEAFF.